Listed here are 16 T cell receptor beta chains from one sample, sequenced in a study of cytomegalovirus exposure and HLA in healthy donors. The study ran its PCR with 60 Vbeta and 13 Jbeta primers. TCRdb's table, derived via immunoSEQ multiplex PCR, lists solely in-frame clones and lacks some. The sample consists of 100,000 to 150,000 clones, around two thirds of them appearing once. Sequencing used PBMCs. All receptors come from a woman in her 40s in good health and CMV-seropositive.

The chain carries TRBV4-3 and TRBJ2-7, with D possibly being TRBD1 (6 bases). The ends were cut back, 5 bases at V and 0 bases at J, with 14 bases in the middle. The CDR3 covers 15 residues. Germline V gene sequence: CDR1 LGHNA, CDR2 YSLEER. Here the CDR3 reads CASSFGRGSSYEQYF. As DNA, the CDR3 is TGCGCCAGCAGCTTCGGCAGGGGCTCCTCCTACGAGCAGTACTTC.

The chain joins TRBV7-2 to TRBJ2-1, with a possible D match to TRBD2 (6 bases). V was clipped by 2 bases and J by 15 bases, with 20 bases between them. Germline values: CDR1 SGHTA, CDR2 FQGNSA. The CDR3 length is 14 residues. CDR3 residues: CASSLSPGGSFRFF. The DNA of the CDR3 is TGTGCCAGCAGCTTAAGCCCCGGGGGTTCTTTTAGGTTCTTC.

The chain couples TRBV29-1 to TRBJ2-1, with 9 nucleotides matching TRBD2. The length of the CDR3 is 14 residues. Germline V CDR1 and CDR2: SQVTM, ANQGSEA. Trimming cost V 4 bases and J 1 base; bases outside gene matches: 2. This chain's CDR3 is CSVGAGGSYNEQFF. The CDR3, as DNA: TGCAGCGTTGGGGCGGGGGGGTCCTACAATGAGCAGTTCTTC.

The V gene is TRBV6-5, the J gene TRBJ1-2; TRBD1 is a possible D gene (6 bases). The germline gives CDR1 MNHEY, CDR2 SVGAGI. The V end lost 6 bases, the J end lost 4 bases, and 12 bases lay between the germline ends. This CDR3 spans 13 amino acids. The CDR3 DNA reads TGTGCCAGCAGAACAGGGATCATCTATGGCTACACCTTC. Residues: CASRTGIIYGYTF.

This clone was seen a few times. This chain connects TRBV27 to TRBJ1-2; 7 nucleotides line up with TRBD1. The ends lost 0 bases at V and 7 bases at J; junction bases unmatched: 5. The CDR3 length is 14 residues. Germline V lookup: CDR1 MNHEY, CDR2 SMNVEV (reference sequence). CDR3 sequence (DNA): TGTGCCAGCAGTTTATCCAGGGGGAGGAGTGGCTACACCTTC. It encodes CASSLSRGRSGYTF.

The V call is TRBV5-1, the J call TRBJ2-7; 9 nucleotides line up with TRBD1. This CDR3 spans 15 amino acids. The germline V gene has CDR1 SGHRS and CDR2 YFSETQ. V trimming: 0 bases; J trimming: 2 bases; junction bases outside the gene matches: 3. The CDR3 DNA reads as TGCGCCAGCAGCTTGGGGGGGACAGGGCCCTACGAGCAGTACTTC. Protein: CASSLGGTGPYEQYF.

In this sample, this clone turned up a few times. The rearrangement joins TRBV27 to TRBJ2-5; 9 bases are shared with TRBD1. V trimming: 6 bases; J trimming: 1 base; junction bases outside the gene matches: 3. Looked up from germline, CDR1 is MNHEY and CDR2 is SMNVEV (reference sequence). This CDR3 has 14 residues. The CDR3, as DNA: TGTGCCAGCAGACCGGGACAGGGCCAAGAGACCCAGTACTTC. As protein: CASRPGQGQETQYF.

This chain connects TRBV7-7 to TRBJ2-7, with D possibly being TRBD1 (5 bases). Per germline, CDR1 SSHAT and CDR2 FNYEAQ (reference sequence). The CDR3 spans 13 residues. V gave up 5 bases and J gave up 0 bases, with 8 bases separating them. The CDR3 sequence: CASSPGPSYEQYF. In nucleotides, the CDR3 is TGTGCCAGCAGCCCAGGGCCCTCCTACGAGCAGTACTTC. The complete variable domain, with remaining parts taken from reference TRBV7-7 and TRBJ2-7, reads GAGVSQSPRYKVTKRGQDVTLRCDPISSHATLYWYQQALGQGPEFLTYFNYEAQPDKSGLPSDRFSAERPEGSISTLTIQRTEQRDSAMYRCASSPGPSYEQYFGPGTRLTVT.

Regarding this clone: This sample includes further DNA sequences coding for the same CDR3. CDR3: CASSLFGGSNEKLFF. CDR3 nucleotides: TGTGCCAGCAGCTTATTCGGGGGATCTAATGAAAAACTGTTTTTT. The chain has TRBV7-2 and TRBJ1-4; possible D gene TRBD1, 5 bases. The CDR3 runs 15 residues. With 2 bases removed from V and 3 bases from J, the gap between germline ends came to 10 bases. Per germline, CDR1 SGHTA and CDR2 FQGNSA.

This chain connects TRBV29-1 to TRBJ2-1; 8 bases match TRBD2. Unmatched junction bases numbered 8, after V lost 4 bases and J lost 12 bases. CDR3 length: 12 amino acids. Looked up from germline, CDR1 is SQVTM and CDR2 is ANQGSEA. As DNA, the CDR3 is TGCAGCGTTGCTTCGGGGGGGCCTAGGCAGTTCTTC. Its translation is CSVASGGPRQFF.

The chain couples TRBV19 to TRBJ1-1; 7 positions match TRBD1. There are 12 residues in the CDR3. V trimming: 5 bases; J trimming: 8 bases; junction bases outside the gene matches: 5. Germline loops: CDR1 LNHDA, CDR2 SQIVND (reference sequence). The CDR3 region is CASSPRTGEAFF. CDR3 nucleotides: TGTGCCAGTAGTCCACGGACAGGAGAAGCTTTCTTT.

CDR3 in amino acids: CASREGGSYEQYF. The CDR3 DNA is TGTGCCAGCCGGGAGGGCGGGTCCTACGAGCAGTACTTC. This chain links TRBV5-5 with TRBJ2-7, with TRBD2 matching 8 bases. Germline V gene sequence: CDR1 SGHKS, CDR2 YYEKEE (reference sequence). Unmatched junction bases numbered 4, after V lost 7 bases and J lost 1 base. The length of the CDR3 is 13 residues.

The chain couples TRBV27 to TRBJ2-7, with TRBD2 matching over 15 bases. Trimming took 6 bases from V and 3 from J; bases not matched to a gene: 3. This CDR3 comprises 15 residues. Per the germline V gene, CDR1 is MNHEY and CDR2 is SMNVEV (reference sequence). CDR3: CASRGTSGGLYEQYF. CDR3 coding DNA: TGTGCCAGCAGGGGGACTAGCGGGGGGCTCTACGAGCAGTACTTC.

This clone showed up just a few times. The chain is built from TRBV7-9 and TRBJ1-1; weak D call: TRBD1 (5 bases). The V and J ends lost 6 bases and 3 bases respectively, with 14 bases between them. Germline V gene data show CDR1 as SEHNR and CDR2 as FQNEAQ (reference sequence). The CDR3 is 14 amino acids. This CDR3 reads CASSFAGGDTEAFF. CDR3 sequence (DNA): TGTGCCAGCAGTTTTGCCGGGGGAGACACTGAAGCTTTCTTT.

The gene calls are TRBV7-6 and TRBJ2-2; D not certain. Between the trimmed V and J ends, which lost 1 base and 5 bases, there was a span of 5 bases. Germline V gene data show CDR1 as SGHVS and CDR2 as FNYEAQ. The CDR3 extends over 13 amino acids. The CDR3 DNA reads TGTGCCAGCAGCTTAGTCCAGACCGGGGAGCTGTTTTTT. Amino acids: CASSLVQTGELFF.

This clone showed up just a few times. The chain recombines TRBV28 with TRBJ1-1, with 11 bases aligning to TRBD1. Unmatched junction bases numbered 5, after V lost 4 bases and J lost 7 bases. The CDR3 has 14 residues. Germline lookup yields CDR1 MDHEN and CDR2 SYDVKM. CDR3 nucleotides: TGTGCCAGCAGTTCCGGACAGGGGGCGGGTGAAGCTTTCTTT. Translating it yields CASSSGQGAGEAFF.